This is a list of T cell receptor beta chains from one sample in a study of CD8 T cells in ankylosing spondylitis. TCRdb used MiXCR to reprocess the 5' RACE reads, holding one entry per CDR3 protein. The repertoire holds around 140,000 distinct CDR3 sequences, about an eighth seen once, with less than 5% in the top ten. Sequencing was done on a sample of blood, either unsorted or a sorted T cell fraction (not recorded which). The receptor set was obtained from a female donor with ankylosing spondylitis or in good health (not recorded which). CDR3s include the opening cysteine and the closing phenylalanine or tryptophan. The D gene is left open where the match is weak. Expanded clones get a size class; other rows say once, few or many, or leave the size out.

D: NA
J: TRBJ2-3
size: many
V: TRBV19
DNA: TGTGCCAGTAGTATAGATTCCCTCCGGATAGATACGCAGTATTTT
CDR3: CASSIDSLRIDTQYF

D: TRBD2
J: TRBJ2-5
size: many
V: TRBV5-1
DNA: TGCGCCAGCAGCTTTACTAGCGGGCAAGAGACCCAGTACTTC
CDR3: CASSFTSGQETQYF

D: NA
J: TRBJ1-2
size: NA
V: TRBV19
DNA: TGTGCCAGTAGTACTCAAGGGGCCGCTAACTATGGCTACACCTTC
CDR3: CASSTQGAANYGYTF

D: TRBD1
J: TRBJ2-1
size: many
V: TRBV18
DNA: TGTGCCAGCTCACCCCCGGGACAGGGGGATGAGCAGTTCTTC
CDR3: CASSPPGQGDEQFF

D: TRBD1
J: TRBJ2-7
size: many
V: TRBV28
DNA: TGTGCCAGCAGTGCACCGGGACAGGGTCACCACGAGCAGTACTTC
CDR3: CASSAPGQGHHEQYF

D: TRBD2
J: TRBJ2-1
size: many
V: TRBV10-3
DNA: TGTGCCATCATTAGCGGGGCGAGCTCCTACAATGAGCAGTTCTTC
CDR3: CAIISGASSYNEQFF

D: TRBD2
J: TRBJ2-2
size: many
V: TRBV3-1
DNA: TGTGCCAGCAGCCGCCAACTAGCGGGAAGGGACACCGGGGAGCTGTTTTTT
CDR3: CASSRQLAGRDTGELFF

D: NA
J: TRBJ1-5
size: few
V: TRBV6-1
DNA: TGTGCCGGCAGTGAAGGTACAGGGATGGGCGATCAGCCCCAGCATTTT
CDR3: CAGSEGTGMGDQPQHF

D: NA
J: TRBJ1-1
size: many
V: TRBV12-3/TRBV12-4
DNA: TGTGCCAGCAGTTTGGGTTCATTTAACACTGAAGCTTTCTTT
CDR3: CASSLGSFNTEAFF

D: TRBD1
J: TRBJ2-7
size: many
V: TRBV5-1
DNA: TGCGCCAGCAGCTTGCAGGGGGCGGCGTACGAGCAGTACTTC
CDR3: CASSLQGAAYEQYF

D: NA
J: TRBJ2-3
size: many
V: TRBV6-1
DNA: TGTGCCAGCAGCGGACAGCACAGAGATACGCAGTATTTT
CDR3: CASSGQHRDTQYF

D: TRBD2
J: TRBJ2-3
size: many
V: TRBV27
DNA: TGTGCCAGCAGTTTTGGGAAGCGGGGGGCCGGCACAGATACGCAGTATTTT
CDR3: CASSFGKRGAGTDTQYF

D: NA
J: TRBJ1-5
size: NA
V: TRBV7-3
DNA: TGTGTCAGCAGCTTCCGGCCCGAGGGCCAGCCCCAGCATTTT
CDR3: CVSSFRPEGQPQHF

D: TRBD1
J: TRBJ1-1
size: many
V: TRBV7-9
DNA: TGTGCCAGCAGCCTATCTACAGGGGTCACTGAAGCTTTCTTT
CDR3: CASSLSTGVTEAFF

D: NA
J: TRBJ2-7
size: many
V: TRBV7-9
DNA: TGTGCCAGCAGCTTCGGGACATTAGAAGTGTTTGACGAGCAGTACTTC
CDR3: CASSFGTLEVFDEQYF

D: NA
J: TRBJ1-2
size: many
V: TRBV29-1
DNA: TGCAGCGTATACACAGGCCCAGCTAACTATGGCTACACCTTC
CDR3: CSVYTGPANYGYTF

D: NA
J: TRBJ1-2
size: many
V: TRBV28
DNA: TGTGCCAGCAGTCGTCCGGGAGGAGGGTATGGCTACACCTTC
CDR3: CASSRPGGGYGYTF

D: NA
J: TRBJ2-5
size: many
V: TRBV7-9
DNA: TGTGCCAGCAGCTTACAGATCCAAGAGACCCAGTACTTC
CDR3: CASSLQIQETQYF

D: NA
J: TRBJ2-5
size: many
V: TRBV7-8
DNA: TGTGCCAGCAGCTTAAAGCAGGAGGGGGAGACCCAGTACTTC
CDR3: CASSLKQEGETQYF

D: NA
J: TRBJ2-7
size: NA
V: TRBV18
DNA: TGTGCCAGCTCACCCCCGAGACAGGCCTACGAGCAGTACTTC
CDR3: CASSPPRQAYEQYF